This entry is about one T cell receptor (beta chain). Here immunoSEQ multiplex PCR was the method, and the copy in TCRdb shows in-frame clones only, minus some. The table has 100,000 to 150,000 clones, about 89% seen once. This sample is part of a study of control samples from healthy donors and cancer patients. The trim removed 5 bases at V and 2 bases at J, leaving 5 bases unmatched. The CDR3 extends over 15 amino acids. The V gene's germline CDR1 is SGHAT and CDR2 FQNNGV. This chain uses TRBV11-2 with TRBJ2-4, with TRBD1 matching over 8 bases. The sequencing input was blood. The sequence came from a man in his sixties in good health. The CDR3 DNA reads as TGTGCCAGCAGCCCCAGACAGGGGACCAAAAACATTCAGTACTTC. Its protein product is CASSPRQGTKNIQYF.